This entry concerns a single T cell receptor beta chain. Antigen: not known. All gene names here are mouse names. Read coverage stops 1 residue before the CDR3 terminus; the germline J gene supplies the remainder. Described time point: mouse harvest day 7 after allogeneic transplant. The graft held 10^6 splenic CD5+ T cells and 10^7 T-cell-depleted bone marrow cells. This mouse GVHD model was MHC-mismatched B6 to BALB/c, profiled day 7 or 14. Germline CDR1 is KGHPV and CDR2 is FQNQEV (reference sequence). The CDR3 has 13 residues. V was pared by 4 bases and J by 4 bases, with 7 bases between. These data come from a study of tissue T cells after allogeneic stem cell transplantation. Broader study findings: TCR repertoires tracked anatomic similarity, regardless of disease or transplant status. Sampling depth was limited, and the cohort was small and clinically varied. Tissue-detected TCR repertoire was only partly captured by blood and spleen T cells.

Generated by immunoSEQ multiplex PCR, the TCRdb table keeps only in-frame clones and is missing some. The sample contains 7,200 or so clones, around half of which appear only once. The sequenced sample consisted of gut tissue. The receptor's source is a female BALB/c mouse given C57BL/6 T cells with graft-versus-host disease after an allogeneic hematopoietic cell transplant. V and J are TRBV26 and TRBJ2-2, with D unresolved. CDR3 DNA (partial): TGTGCCAGCAGTCAGGGAGGCACCGGGCAGCTCTAC. This sequence encodes CASSQGGTGQLY. The entire CDR3 protein reads CASSQGGTGQLYF. Supplemented by reference TRBV26 and TRBJ2-2, the full variable domain reads NSKVIQTPRYLVKGQGQKAKMRCIPEKGHPVVFWYQQNKNNEFKFLINFQNQEVLQQIDMTEKRFSAECPSNSPCSLEIQSSEAGDSALYLCASSQGGTGQLYFGEGSKLTVL.